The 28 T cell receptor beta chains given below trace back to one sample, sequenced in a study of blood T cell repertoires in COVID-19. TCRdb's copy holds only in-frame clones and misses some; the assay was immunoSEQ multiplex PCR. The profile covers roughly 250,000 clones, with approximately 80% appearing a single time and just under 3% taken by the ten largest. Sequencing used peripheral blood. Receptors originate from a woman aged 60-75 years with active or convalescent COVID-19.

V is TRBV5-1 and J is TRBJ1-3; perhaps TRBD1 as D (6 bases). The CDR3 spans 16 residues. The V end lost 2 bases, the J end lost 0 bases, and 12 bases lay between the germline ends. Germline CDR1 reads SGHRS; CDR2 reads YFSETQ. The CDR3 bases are TGCGCCAGCAGCTTACAGGGTGGGGACTCTGGAAACACCATATATTTT. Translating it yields CASSLQGGDSGNTIYF.

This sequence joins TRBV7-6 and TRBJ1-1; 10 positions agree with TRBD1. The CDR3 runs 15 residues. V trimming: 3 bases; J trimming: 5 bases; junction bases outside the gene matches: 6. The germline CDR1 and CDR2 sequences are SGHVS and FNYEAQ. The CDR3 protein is CASSLTGGEGTEAFF. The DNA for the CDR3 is TGTGCCAGCAGCTTGACAGGGGGCGAGGGAACTGAAGCTTTCTTT.

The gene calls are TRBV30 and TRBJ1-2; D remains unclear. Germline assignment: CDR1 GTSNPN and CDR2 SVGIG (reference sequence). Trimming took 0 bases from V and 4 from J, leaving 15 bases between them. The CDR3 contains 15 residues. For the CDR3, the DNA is TGTGCCTGGAGTGTCCCAGGTAGAACTGGCTATGGCTACACCTTC. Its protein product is CAWSVPGRTGYGYTF.

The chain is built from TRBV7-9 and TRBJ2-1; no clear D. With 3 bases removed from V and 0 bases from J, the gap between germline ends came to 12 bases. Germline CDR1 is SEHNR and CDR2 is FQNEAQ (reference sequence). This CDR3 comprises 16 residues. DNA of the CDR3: TGTGCCAGCAGCTTGGTCCGGCGAGGCTCCTACAATGAGCAGTTCTTC. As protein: CASSLVRRGSYNEQFF. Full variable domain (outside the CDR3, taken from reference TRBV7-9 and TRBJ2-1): DTGVSQNPRHKITKRGQNVTFRCDPISEHNRLYWYRQTLGQGPEFLTYFQNEAQLEKSRLLSDRFSAERPKGSFSTLEIQRTEQGDSAMYLCASSLVRRGSYNEQFFGPGTRLTVL.

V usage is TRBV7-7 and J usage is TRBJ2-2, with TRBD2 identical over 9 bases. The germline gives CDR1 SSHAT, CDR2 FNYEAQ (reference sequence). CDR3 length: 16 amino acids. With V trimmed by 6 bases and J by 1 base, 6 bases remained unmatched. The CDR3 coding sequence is TGTGCCAGCAGTCGAAGCGGGGGGCGGAACACCGGGGAGCTGTTTTTT. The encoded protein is CASSRSGGRNTGELFF.

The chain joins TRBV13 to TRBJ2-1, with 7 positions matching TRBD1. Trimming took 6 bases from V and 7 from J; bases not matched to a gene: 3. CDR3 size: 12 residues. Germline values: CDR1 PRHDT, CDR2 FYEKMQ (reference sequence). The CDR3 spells CASSFRGNEQFF. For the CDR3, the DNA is TGTGCCAGCAGTTTCAGGGGGAATGAGCAGTTCTTC.

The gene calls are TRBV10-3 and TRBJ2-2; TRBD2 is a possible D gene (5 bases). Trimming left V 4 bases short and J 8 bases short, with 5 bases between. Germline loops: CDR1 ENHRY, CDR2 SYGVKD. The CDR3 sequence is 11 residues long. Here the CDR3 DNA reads TGTGCCATCAGTGGCGGGGGGGAGCTGTTTTTT. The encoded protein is CAISGGGELFF.

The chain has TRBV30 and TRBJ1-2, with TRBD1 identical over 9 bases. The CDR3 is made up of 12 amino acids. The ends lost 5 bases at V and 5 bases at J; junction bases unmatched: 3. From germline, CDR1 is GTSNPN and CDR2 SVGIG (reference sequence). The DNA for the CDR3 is TGTGCCTGGGGGACAGGGAGGTATGGCTACACCTTC. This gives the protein CAWGTGRYGYTF.

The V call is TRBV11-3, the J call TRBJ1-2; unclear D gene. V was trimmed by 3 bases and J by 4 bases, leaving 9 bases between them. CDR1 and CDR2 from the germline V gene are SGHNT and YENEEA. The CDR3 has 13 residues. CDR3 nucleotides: TGTGCCAGCAGCTTGGACGGACTCTATGGCTACACCTTC. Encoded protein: CASSLDGLYGYTF.

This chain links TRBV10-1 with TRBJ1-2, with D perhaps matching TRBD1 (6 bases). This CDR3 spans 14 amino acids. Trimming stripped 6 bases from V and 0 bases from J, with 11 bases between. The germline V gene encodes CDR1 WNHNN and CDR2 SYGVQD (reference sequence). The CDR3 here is CASRTGRANYGYTF. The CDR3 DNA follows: TGCGCCAGCAGGACAGGACGAGCTAACTATGGCTACACCTTC.

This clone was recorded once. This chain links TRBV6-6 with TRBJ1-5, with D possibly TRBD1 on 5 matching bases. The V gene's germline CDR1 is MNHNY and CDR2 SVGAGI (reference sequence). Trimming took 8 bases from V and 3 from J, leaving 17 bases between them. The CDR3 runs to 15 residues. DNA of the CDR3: TGTGCCAGCGGGGCCAACGGTATTGACAATCAGCCCCAGCATTTT. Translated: CASGANGIDNQPQHF.

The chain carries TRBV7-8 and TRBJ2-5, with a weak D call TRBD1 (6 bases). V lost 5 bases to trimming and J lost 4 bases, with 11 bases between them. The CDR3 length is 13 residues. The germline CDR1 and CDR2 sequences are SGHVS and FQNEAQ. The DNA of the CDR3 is TGTGCCAGCAGCCACACAGGGCTAGAGACCCAGTACTTC. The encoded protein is CASSHTGLETQYF.

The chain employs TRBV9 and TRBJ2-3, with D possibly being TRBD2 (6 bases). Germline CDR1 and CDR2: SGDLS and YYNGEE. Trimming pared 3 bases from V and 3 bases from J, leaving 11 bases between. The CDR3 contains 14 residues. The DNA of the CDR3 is TGTGCCAGCAGCGCGGGGGTCGGGACAGATACGCAGTATTTT. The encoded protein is CASSAGVGTDTQYF.

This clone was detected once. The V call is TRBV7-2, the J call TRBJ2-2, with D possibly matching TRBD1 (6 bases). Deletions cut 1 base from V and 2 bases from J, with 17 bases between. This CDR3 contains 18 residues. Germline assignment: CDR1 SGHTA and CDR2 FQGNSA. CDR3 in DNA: TGTGCCAGCAGCTTAGACAGGGTCTCACCGTCAAACACCGGGGAGCTGTTTTTT. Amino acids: CASSLDRVSPSNTGELFF.

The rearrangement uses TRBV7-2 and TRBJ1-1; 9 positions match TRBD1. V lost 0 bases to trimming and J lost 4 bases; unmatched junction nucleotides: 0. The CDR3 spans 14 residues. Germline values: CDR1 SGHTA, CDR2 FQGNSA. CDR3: CASSLATGGTEAFF. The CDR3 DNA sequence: TGTGCCAGCAGCTTAGCGACAGGGGGCACTGAAGCTTTCTTT. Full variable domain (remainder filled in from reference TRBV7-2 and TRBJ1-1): GAGVSQSPSNKVTEKGKDVELRCDPISGHTALYWYRQSLGQGLEFLIYFQGNSAPDKSGLPSDRFSAERTGGSVSTLTIQRTQQEDSAVYLCASSLATGGTEAFFGQGTRLTVV.

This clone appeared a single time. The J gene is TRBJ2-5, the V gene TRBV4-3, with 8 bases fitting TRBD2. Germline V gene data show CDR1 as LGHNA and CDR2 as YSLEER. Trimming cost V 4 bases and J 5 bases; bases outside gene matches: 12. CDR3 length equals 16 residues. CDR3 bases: TGCGCCAGCAGCCCCCAGTCTCACGGGGGGGCCGAGACCCAGTACTTC. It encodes CASSPQSHGGAETQYF.

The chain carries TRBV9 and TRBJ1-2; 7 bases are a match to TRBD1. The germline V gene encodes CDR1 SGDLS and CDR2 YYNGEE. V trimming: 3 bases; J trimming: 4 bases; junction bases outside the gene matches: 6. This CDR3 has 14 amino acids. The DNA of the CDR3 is TGTGCCAGCAGCGAAGGGGGCAGGAGCTATGGCTACACCTTC. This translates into CASSEGGRSYGYTF.

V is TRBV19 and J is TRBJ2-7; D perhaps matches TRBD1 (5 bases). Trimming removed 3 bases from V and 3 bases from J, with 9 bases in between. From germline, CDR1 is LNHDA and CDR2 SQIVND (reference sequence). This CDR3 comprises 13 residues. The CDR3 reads CASSINRGYEQYF. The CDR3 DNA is TGTGCCAGTAGTATTAATAGGGGCTACGAGCAGTACTTC.

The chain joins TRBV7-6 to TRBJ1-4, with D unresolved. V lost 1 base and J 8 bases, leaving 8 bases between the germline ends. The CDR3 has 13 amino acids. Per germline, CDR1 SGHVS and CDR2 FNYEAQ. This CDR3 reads CASSLETGEKLFF. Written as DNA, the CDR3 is TGTGCCAGCAGCTTAGAAACGGGGGAAAAACTGTTTTTT.

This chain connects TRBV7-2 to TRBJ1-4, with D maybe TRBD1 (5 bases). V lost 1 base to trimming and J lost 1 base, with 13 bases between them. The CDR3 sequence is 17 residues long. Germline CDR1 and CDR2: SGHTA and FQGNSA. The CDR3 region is CASSLVGGEGTNEKLFF. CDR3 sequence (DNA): TGTGCCAGCAGCTTAGTGGGGGGGGAGGGAACTAATGAAAAACTGTTTTTT.

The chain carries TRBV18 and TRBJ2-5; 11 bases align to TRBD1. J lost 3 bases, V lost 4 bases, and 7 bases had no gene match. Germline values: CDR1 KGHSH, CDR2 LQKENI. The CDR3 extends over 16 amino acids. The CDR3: CASSHPGTGGKETQYF. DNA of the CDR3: TGTGCCAGCTCACACCCCGGGACAGGGGGGAAAGAGACCCAGTACTTC.

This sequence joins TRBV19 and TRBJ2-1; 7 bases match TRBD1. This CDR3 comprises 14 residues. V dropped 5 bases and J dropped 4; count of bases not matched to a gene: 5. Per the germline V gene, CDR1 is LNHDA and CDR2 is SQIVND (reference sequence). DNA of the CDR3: TGTGCCAGTAGTGTGGGGACAGAGTACAATGAGCAGTTCTTC. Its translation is CASSVGTEYNEQFF.

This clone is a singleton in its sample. DNA of the CDR3: TGTGCCAGCGAACAGGGGGGAATCCATGGAGATACGCAGTATTTT. As protein: CASEQGGIHGDTQYF. The genes are TRBV7-9 and TRBJ2-3; the match to TRBD1 covers 8 bases. V was pared by 8 bases and J by 5 bases, with 12 bases of the junction left unmatched. CDR3 length equals 15 residues. The germline gives CDR1 SEHNR, CDR2 FQNEAQ (reference sequence).

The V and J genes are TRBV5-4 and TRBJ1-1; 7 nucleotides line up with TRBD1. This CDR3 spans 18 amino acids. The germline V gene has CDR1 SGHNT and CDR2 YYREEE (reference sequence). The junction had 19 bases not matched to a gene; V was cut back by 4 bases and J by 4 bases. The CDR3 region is CASSPVLTGAGDSTEAFF. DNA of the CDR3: TGTGCCAGCAGCCCGGTCCTCACAGGGGCTGGCGATTCCACTGAAGCTTTCTTT.

CDR3 nucleotide sequence: TGTGCCAGCAGTCCTATCTGGACAGGCTATGGCTACACCTTC. Translation gives CASSPIWTGYGYTF. V usage is TRBV28 and J usage is TRBJ1-2; 7 bases agree with TRBD1. Trimming removed 5 bases from V and 4 bases from J; junction bases left unmatched: 7. Germline CDR1 MDHEN, CDR2 SYDVKM. This CDR3 has 14 residues.

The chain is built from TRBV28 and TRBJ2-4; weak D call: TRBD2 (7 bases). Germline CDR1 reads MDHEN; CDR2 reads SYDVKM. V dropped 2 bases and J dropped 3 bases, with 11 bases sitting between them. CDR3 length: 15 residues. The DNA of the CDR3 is TGTGCCAGCAGTTTAGGGGGGGCCGGCAAAAACATTCAGTACTTC. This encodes CASSLGGAGKNIQYF.

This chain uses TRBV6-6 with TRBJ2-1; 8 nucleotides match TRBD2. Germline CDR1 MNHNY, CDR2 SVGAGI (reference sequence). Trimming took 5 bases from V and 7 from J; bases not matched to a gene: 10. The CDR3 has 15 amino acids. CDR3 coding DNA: TGTGCCAGCAGTGCCCGAGCGGGGGAGGGGAATGAGCAGTTCTTC. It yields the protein CASSARAGEGNEQFF.

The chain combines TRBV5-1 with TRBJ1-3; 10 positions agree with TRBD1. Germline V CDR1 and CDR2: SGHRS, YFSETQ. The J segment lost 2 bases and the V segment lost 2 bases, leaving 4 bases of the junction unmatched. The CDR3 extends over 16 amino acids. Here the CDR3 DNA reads TGCGCCAGCAGCTTCGGGGGGACAGGGGCTGGAAACACCATATATTTT. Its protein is CASSFGGTGAGNTIYF.